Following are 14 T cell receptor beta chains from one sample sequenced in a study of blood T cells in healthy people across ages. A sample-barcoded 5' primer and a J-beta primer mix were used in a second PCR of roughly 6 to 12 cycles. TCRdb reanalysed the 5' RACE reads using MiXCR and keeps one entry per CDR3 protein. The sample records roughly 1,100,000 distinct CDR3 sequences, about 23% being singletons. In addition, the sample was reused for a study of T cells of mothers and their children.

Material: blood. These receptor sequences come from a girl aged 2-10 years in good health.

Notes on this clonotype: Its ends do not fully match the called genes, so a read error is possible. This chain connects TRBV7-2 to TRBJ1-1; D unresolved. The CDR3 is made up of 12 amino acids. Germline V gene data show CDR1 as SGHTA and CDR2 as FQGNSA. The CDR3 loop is CASRQPNTEALF. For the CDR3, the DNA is TGTGCCAGCAGGCAGCCGAACACTGAAGCTCTCTTT.

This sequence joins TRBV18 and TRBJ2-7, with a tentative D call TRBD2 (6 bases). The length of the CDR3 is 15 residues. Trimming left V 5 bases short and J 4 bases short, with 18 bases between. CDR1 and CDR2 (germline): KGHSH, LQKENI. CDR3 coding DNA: TGTGCCAGCTCAACGTTGACTAGAGGTAGTTACGAGCAGTACTTC. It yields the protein CASSTLTRGSYEQYF.

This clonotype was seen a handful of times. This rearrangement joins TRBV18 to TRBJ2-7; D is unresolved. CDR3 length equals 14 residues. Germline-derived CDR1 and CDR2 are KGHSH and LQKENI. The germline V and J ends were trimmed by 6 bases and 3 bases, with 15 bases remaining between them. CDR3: CASSPGAEDYEQYF. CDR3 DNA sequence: TGTGCCAGCTCTCCTGGTGCAGAAGACTACGAGCAGTACTTC.

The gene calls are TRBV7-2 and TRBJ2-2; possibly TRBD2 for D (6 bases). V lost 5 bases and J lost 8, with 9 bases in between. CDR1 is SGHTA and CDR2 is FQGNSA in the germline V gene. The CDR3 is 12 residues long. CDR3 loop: CASSRDSGELFF. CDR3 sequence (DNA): TGTGCCAGCAGCCGGGACTCGGGGGAGCTGTTTTTT.

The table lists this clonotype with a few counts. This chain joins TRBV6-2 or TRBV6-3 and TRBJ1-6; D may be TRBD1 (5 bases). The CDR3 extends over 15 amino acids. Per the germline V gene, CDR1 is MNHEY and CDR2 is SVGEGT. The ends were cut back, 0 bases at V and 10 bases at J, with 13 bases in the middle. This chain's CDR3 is CASSYSARGESPLHF. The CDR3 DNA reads TGTGCCAGCAGTTACTCGGCAAGGGGCGAATCACCCCTCCACTTT.

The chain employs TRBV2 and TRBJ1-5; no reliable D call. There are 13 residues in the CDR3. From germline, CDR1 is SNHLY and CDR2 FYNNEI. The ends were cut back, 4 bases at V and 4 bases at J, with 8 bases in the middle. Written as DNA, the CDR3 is TGTGCCAGCAGTGTGTTCAGAAATCAGCCCCAGCATTTT. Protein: CASSVFRNQPQHF.

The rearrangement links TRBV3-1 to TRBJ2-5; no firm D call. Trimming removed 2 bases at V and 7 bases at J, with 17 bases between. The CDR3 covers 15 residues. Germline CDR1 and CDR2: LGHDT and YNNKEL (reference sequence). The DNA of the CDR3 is TGTGCCAGCAGCCAACGCTCTAACTACCGTCCGACCCAGTACTTC. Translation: CASSQRSNYRPTQYF.

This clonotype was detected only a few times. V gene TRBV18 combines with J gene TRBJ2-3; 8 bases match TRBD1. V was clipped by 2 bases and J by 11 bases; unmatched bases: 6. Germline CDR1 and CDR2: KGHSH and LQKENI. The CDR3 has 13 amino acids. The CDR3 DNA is TGTGCCAGCTCACCAGACAGGGGAACTTGGCAGTATTTT. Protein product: CASSPDRGTWQYF. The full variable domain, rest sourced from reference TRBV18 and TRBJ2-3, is NAGVMQNPRHLVRRRGQEARLRCSPMKGHSHVYWYRQLPEEGLKFMVYLQKENIIDESGMPKERFSAEFPKEGPSILRIQQVVRGDSAAYFCASSPDRGTWQYFGPGTRLTVL.

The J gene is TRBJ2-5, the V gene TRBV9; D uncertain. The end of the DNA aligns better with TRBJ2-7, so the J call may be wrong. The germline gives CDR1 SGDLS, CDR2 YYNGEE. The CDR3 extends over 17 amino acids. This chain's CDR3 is CASSDPRRGPVSYEQYF. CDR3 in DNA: TGTGCCAGCAGCGACCCGAGGAGAGGCCCGGTCTCCTACGAGCAGTACTTC.

CDR3 DNA sequence: TGTGCCAGCAGTTACGCTGGCGAGCAGTACTTC. Encoded protein: CASSYAGEQYF. V is TRBV6-5 and J is TRBJ2-7; D call uncertain. CDR1 is MNHEY, CDR2 SVGAGI, per germline. V lost 2 bases and J 6 bases, leaving 5 bases between the germline ends. This CDR3 comprises 11 residues.

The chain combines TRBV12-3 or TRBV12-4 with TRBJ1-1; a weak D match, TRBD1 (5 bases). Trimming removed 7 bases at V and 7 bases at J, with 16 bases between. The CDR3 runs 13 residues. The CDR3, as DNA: TGTGCCAGCAACTCGGGGGGTTTTGGTGAAGCTTTCTTT. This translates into CASNSGGFGEAFF.

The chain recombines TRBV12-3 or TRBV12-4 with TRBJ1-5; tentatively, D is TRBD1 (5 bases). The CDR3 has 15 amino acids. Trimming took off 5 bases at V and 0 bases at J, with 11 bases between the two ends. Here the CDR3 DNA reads TGTGCCAGCAGTCCCCGGGGCGCTAGCAATCAGCCCCAGCATTTT. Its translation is CASSPRGASNQPQHF.

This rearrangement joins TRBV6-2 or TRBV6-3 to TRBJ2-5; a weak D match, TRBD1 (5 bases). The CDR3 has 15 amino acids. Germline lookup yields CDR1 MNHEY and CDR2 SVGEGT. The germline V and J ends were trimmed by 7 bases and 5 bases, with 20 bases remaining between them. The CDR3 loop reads CASTKVEIKGETQYF. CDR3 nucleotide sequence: TGTGCCAGCACTAAAGTCGAAATAAAGGGGGAGACCCAGTACTTC.

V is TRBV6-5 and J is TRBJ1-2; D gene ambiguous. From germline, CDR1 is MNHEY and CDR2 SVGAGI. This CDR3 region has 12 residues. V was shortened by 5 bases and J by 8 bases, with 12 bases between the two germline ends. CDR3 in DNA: TGTGCCAGCAGTCGGCCCGGTGGGGGCTACACCTTC. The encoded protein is CASSRPGGGYTF.